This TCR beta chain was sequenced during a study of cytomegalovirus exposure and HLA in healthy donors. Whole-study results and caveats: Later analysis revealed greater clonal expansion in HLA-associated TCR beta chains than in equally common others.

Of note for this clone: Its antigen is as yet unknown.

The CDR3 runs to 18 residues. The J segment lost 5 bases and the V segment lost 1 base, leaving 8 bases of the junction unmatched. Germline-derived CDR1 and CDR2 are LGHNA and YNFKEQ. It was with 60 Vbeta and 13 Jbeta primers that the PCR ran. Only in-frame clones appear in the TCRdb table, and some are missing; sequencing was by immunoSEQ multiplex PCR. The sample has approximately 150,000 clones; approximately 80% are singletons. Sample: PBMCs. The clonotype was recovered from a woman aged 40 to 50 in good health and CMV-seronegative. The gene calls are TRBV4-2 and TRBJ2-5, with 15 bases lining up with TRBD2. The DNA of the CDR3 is TGTGCCAGCAGCCAAGTAGGGACTAGCGGGAGGACAGTGGAGACCCAGTACTTC. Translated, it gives CASSQVGTSGRTVETQYF.